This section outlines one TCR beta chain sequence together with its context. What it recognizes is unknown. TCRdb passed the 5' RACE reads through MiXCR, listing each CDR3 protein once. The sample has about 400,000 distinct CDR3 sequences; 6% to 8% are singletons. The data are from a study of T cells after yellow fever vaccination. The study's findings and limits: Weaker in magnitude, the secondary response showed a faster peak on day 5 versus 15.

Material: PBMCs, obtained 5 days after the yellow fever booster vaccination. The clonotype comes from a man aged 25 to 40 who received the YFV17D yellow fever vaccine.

CDR3 in amino acids: CSARKYNEQFF. CDR3 sequence (DNA): TGCAGTGCTAGGAAATACAATGAGCAGTTCTTC. V usage is TRBV20-1 and J usage is TRBJ2-1, with unresolved D. The CDR3 totals 11 residues. V was trimmed by 3 bases and J by 4 bases, leaving 4 bases between them. CDR1 DFQATT and CDR2 SNEGSKA come from the germline V gene (reference sequence).